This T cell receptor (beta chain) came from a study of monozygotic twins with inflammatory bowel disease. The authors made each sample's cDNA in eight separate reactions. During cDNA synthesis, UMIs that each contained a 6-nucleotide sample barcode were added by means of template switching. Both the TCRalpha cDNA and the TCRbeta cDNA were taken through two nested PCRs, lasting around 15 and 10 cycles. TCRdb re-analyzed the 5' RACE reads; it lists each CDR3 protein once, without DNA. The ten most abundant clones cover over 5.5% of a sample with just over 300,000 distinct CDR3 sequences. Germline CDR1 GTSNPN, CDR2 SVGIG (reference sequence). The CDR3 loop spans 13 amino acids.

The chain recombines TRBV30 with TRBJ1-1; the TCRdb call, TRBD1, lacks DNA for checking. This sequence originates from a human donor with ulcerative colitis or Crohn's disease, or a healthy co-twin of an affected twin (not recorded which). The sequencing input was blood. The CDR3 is CAWSGGQGTEAFF.